Each of the 12 T cell receptor beta chains below was sequenced from the same sample in a study of breast tumors, draining lymph nodes, adjacent tissues. TCRdb re-derived calls from the multiplex PCR reads in MiXCR, one entry per CDR3 protein. Among roughly 11,000 distinct CDR3 sequences, 35% to 40% were seen once, and the ten largest hold more than 14%. The sequencing sample was made of breast tumor tissue. Source of these receptors: a female donor with breast cancer. Some clones in this sample may be carry-over from other donors' samples.

Ten or more counts support this clonotype. J is TRBJ2-7 and V is TRBV10-3; D perhaps matches TRBD1 (7 bases). Germline CDR1 and CDR2: ENHRY and SYGVKD. V dropped 7 bases and J dropped 5 bases, with 15 bases sitting between them. CDR3 length equals 13 residues. The CDR3, as DNA: TGTGCCATCAAACGACAGGGAGGTAACGAGCAGTACTTC. Translation gives CAIKRQGGNEQYF.

The sample holds many counts of this clonotype. CDR3 coding DNA: TGTGCCAGCAGCAGGACAGGGTCTGGAAACACCATATATTTT. It specifies CASSRTGSGNTIYF. This chain joins TRBV9 and TRBJ1-3, with 8 positions matching TRBD1. Germline V gene sequence: CDR1 SGDLS, CDR2 YYNGEE. The CDR3 is 14 residues long. V was clipped by 4 bases and J by 1 base; unmatched bases: 1.

This clonotype has a count of ten or more. This chain joins TRBV28 and TRBJ1-5; 11 nucleotides align to TRBD1. Germline loops: CDR1 MDHEN, CDR2 SYDVKM. The CDR3 runs 15 residues. V shed 6 bases and J 6 bases; nucleotides not matched to a gene: 7. In DNA form, the CDR3 reads TGTGCCAGCAGATCCGGACAGGGGGCTGTTCAGCCCCAGCATTTT. Translating it yields CASRSGQGAVQPQHF.

This clonotype was recorded once. V usage is TRBV7-8 and J usage is TRBJ2-5; 12 bases are a match to TRBD2. The ends lost 3 bases at V and 0 bases at J; junction bases unmatched: 2. The CDR3 spans 16 residues. CDR1 is SGHVS and CDR2 is FQNEAQ in the germline V gene. The CDR3 here is CASSLLAGGYQETQYF. The CDR3 DNA follows: TGTGCCAGCAGCTTGCTAGCGGGAGGGTACCAAGAGACCCAGTACTTC.

This clonotype was recorded at least ten times. The chain joins TRBV6-1 to TRBJ2-7; D is ambiguous. CDR3 size: 12 residues. V was trimmed by 2 bases and J by 4 bases, leaving 6 bases between them. In germline, CDR1 is MNHNS, CDR2 SASEGT. The CDR3 region has the DNA TGTGCCAGCAGTGAATTCGGTTACGAGCAGTACTTC. This sequence encodes CASSEFGYEQYF.

This clonotype was seen a few times. One end of the junction does not line up with germline, which may come from a read error. CDR3 amino acids: CASSDRSSGANVLAF. The CDR3 coding sequence is TGTGCCAGCAGCGACCGGAGCTCTGGGGCCAACGTCCTGGCTTTC. The chain is built from TRBV2 and TRBJ2-6; tentative D call: TRBD1 (5 bases). The CDR3 is 15 residues long. Germline V CDR1 and CDR2: SNHLY, FYNNEI.

This clonotype counts as medium-sized. The V call is TRBV14, the J call TRBJ2-3, with no clear D. The CDR3 has 13 amino acids. Trimming removed 0 bases at V and 7 bases at J, with 8 bases between. Germline V gene sequence: CDR1 SGHDN, CDR2 FVKESK. CDR3 sequence: CASSQENGNTQYF. CDR3 nucleotides: TGTGCCAGCAGCCAAGAAAATGGGAATACGCAGTATTTT.

This clonotype is labeled as medium-sized. This chain links TRBV7-3 with TRBJ2-3; a possible D gene is TRBD2 (6 bases). The V gene's germline CDR1 is SGHTA and CDR2 FQGTGA. The CDR3 covers 14 residues. The V and J ends lost 4 bases and 5 bases respectively, with 13 bases between them. The CDR3 DNA is TGTGCCAGCAGCTCGGGACTCACAGGAGATACGCAGTATTTT. Amino acid sequence: CASSSGLTGDTQYF. Filled out from reference TRBV7-3 and TRBJ2-3, the complete variable domain reads GAGVSQTPSNKVTEKGKYVELRCDPISGHTALYWYRQSLGQGPEFLIYFQGTGAADDSGLPNDRFFAVRPEGSVSTLKIQRTERGDSAVYLCASSSGLTGDTQYFGPGTRLTVL.

This clonotype was seen repeatedly, ten times or more. The chain employs TRBV10-3 and TRBJ1-3, with D perhaps TRBD1 (5 bases). V gave up 10 bases and J gave up 0 bases, with 16 bases separating them. The CDR3 runs 15 residues. Germline V lookup: CDR1 ENHRY, CDR2 SYGVKD. The CDR3 bases are TGTGCCACGCGTGACGGGACCGGCTCTGGAAACACCATATATTTT. Translating gives CATRDGTGSGNTIYF.

This clonotype was seen at least ten times. The J gene is TRBJ1-4, the V gene TRBV27; unclear D gene. This CDR3 has 17 amino acids. Germline lookup yields CDR1 MNHEY and CDR2 SMNVEV (reference sequence). V gave up 0 bases and J gave up 2 bases, with 13 bases separating them. CDR3 coding DNA: TGTGCCAGCAGTTTATCTCCATACAGTACGACTAATGAAAAACTGTTTTTT. This sequence encodes CASSLSPYSTTNEKLFF.

This chain joins TRBV5-1 and TRBJ1-2; D unresolved. Between the trimmed V and J ends, which lost 4 bases and 1 base, there was a span of 8 bases. CDR1 SGHRS and CDR2 YFSETQ come from the germline V gene. There are 13 residues in the CDR3. The CDR3 coding sequence is TGCGCCAGCAGCCCTGAAGGTAACTATGGCTACACCTTC. It specifies CASSPEGNYGYTF.

This clonotype was seen ten or more times. The V gene is TRBV10-3, the J gene TRBJ2-2; 7 bases are shared with TRBD1. The junction had 4 bases not matched to a gene; V was cut back by 0 bases and J by 0 bases. CDR1 is ENHRY, CDR2 SYGVKD, per germline. The CDR3 is 17 amino acids. CDR3 protein: CAISESGQTPNTGELFF. For the CDR3, the DNA is TGTGCCATCAGTGAGTCGGGACAGACCCCGAACACCGGGGAGCTGTTTTTT.